This T cell receptor beta chain was retrieved from a study of OX40 agonist ivuxolimab in advanced cancers. Concerning this clone: Its antigen is as yet unknown.

Here immunoSEQ multiplex PCR was the method, and the copy in TCRdb shows in-frame clones only, minus some. The sample lists about 18,000 clones, approximately 83% seen once, with 62% in the top ten. Trimming at V came to 3 bases and at J to 2 bases, leaving 10 bases not matched to a gene. Germline V gives CDR1 SGDLS, CDR2 YYNGEE. The CDR3 consists of 17 residues. Study outcomes and limitations: Certain nonresponders likewise exhibited a low normalized T-cell clonal expansion.

A history of autoimmune disease or systemic immunosuppression excluded patients. This chain uses TRBV9 with TRBJ2-2; 7 nucleotides agree with TRBD1. The source material was CD4+ or CD8+ T cells sorted from blood, sampled in a trial of the OX40 agonist ivuxolimab. This TCR was recovered from an adult with an advanced solid tumor such as melanoma, head and neck, liver or kidney cancer. The CDR3 spells CASSAGTDVINTGELFF. The CDR3 DNA follows: TGTGCCAGCAGCGCAGGGACAGACGTAATTAACACCGGGGAGCTGTTTTTT.